Listed below are T cell receptor beta chains from one sample, sequenced in a study of blood T cells in healthy people across ages. TCRdb processed the 5' RACE reads anew with MiXCR; each CDR3 protein has one entry. The table records fewer than 750,000 distinct CDR3 sequences, 52% of them present only once. The sample was blood. The receptors stem from a woman older than 75 in good health. Both conserved end residues are part of each CDR3. D genes are given only for firm matches. Not all rows give a size; the values are once, few, many and, for expanded clones, a class.

TRBV20-1	17	.	.	TRBJ2-5	CSARNEGRRQWSNEQYF	TGCAGTGCTAGAAATGAGGGCAGGAGACAATGGAGTAATGAGCAGTACTTC
TRBV29-1	12	.	once	TRBJ2-7	CSARGNPNEQYF	TGCAGCGCCCGGGGGAACCCCAACGAGCAGTACTTC
TRBV7-9	18	TRBD2	few	TRBJ2-3	CASSLKRFGTRGTDTQYF	TGTGCCAGCAGCTTAAAACGATTCGGGACTAGGGGAACAGATACGCAGTATTTT
TRBV12-5	13	.	.	TRBJ1-2	CASAPSGNYGYTF	TGTGCTAGTGCGCCCAGCGGGAACTATGGCTACACCTTC
TRBV2	13	.	few	TRBJ2-5	CASSDRAWETQYF	TGTGCCAGCAGTGACAGGGCATGGGAGACCCAGTACTTC
TRBV6-6	13	.	once	TRBJ2-3	CATQTSYADTQYF	TGTGCCACTCAGACTAGTTATGCAGATACGCAGTATTTT
TRBV20-1	14	.	.	TRBJ2-1	CSARGLGGPGEQFF	TGCAGTGCTAGGGGCTTAGGCGGGCCGGGTGAGCAGTTCTTC
TRBV2	14	.	.	TRBJ2-3	CASSELSRTDTQYF	TGTGCCAGCAGTGAATTGAGTCGCACAGATACGCAGTATTTT
TRBV4-2	17	.	.	TRBJ1-5	CASSQDDRGEINQPQHF	TGTGCCAGCAGCCAAGATGATAGAGGGGAGATCAATCAGCCCCAGCATTTT
TRBV6-6	11	TRBD2	.	TRBJ2-1	CAIGRGAEQFF	TGTGCCATCGGGCGGGGGGCCGAGCAGTTCTTC
TRBV5-1	15	.	.	TRBJ1-6	CASSLRRDVDSPLHF	TGCGCCAGCAGCTTGAGGAGGGACGTAGATTCACCCCTCCACTTT
TRBV6-6	12	.	many	TRBJ1-4	CASSQITSSLFF	TGTGCCAGCAGTCAAATCACATCGAGCCTGTTTTTT
TRBV29-1	16	.	few	TRBJ1-1	CSVESLAGAGDTEAFF	TGCAGCGTTGAGTCACTGGCAGGGGCGGGGGACACTGAAGCTTTCTTT
TRBV4-1	15	.	many	TRBJ2-7	CASSQARALSYEQYF	TGCGCCAGCAGCCAAGCAAGGGCCCTATCCTACGAGCAGTACTTC
TRBV4-1	16	TRBD1	.	TRBJ2-7	CASSRHPGTDNYEQYF	TGCGCCAGCAGCCGTCACCCTGGGACAGATAACTACGAGCAGTACTTC
TRBV20-1	15	.	.	TRBJ2-7	CSARDSGSSYNEQYF	TGCAGTGCTAGAGATTCAGGGAGCTCCTACAATGAGCAGTACTTC
TRBV7-2	14	TRBD1	few	TRBJ1-1	CASSYRTGSTEAFF	TGTGCCAGCAGCTACCGGACAGGGAGCACTGAAGCTTTCTTT
TRBV6-5	15	TRBD1	.	TRBJ2-7	CASSYGTGGSYEQYF	TGTGCCAGCAGTTACGGGACAGGGGGCTCGTACGAGCAGTACTTC
TRBV28	15	.	many	TRBJ1-2	CASSFLKGVRYGYTF	TGTGCCAGCAGTTTCTTGAAAGGAGTGAGGTATGGCTACACCTTC
TRBV2	15	TRBD2	.	TRBJ2-2	CATLSGAQNTGELFF	TGTGCCACCCTAAGCGGGGCGCAGAACACCGGGGAGCTGTTTTTT
TRBV7-9	14	TRBD1	.	TRBJ1-1	CASSLRTGVTEAFF	TGTGCCAGCAGCCTTCGGACAGGGGTGACTGAAGCTTTCTTT
TRBV3-1	14	.	.	TRBJ2-3	CASSQSDQGNTQYF	TGTGCCAGCAGCCAATCGGACCAGGGCAATACGCAGTATTTT
TRBV25-1	16	.	few	TRBJ2-1	CASSGDGRTSYNEQFF	TGTGCCAGCAGTGGGGACGGACGGACCTCCTATAATGAGCAGTTCTTC
TRBV29-1	15	TRBD2	many	TRBJ2-1	CSAPRPSGRASEQFF	TGCAGCGCACCCCGACCTAGCGGGAGGGCCAGTGAGCAGTTCTTC
TRBV15	15	TRBD1	.	TRBJ2-7	CATSRYRDSNYEQYF	TGTGCCACCAGCAGGTATAGGGACAGCAACTACGAGCAGTACTTC